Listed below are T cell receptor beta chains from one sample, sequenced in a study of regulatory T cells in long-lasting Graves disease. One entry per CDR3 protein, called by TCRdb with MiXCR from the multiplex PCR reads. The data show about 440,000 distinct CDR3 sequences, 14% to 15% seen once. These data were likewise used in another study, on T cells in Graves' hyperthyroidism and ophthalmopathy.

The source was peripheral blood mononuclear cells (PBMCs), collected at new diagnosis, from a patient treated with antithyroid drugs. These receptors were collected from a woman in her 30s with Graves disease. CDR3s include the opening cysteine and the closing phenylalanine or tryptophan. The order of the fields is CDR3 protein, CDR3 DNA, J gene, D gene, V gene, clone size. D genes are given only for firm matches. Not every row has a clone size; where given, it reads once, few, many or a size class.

cdr3_aa: CASSPRELGHLNYGYTF
cdr3_nt: TGTGCCAGCAGTCCGAGGGAGTTGGGACATTTAAACTATGGCTACACCTTC
j_call: TRBJ1-2
d_call: NA
v_call: TRBV6-1
clone_size: NA

cdr3_aa: CSASGSNTGELFF
cdr3_nt: TGCAGTGCTTCTGGCTCGAACACCGGGGAGCTGTTTTTT
j_call: TRBJ2-2
d_call: NA
v_call: TRBV20-1
clone_size: few

cdr3_aa: CASSQDWISGNTIYF
cdr3_nt: TGTGCCAGCAGCCAAGATTGGATCTCTGGAAACACCATATATTTT
j_call: TRBJ1-3
d_call: NA
v_call: TRBV3-1
clone_size: many

cdr3_aa: CASAAGGSGSYEQYF
cdr3_nt: TGTGCCAGCGCCGCGGGCGGTAGCGGGTCCTACGAGCAGTACTTC
j_call: TRBJ2-7
d_call: TRBD2
v_call: TRBV12-3/TRBV12-4
clone_size: NA

cdr3_aa: CASSLSAGTYEQYF
cdr3_nt: TGTGCCAGCAGCTTATCCGCAGGGACCTACGAGCAGTACTTC
j_call: TRBJ2-7
d_call: NA
v_call: TRBV7-9
clone_size: few

cdr3_aa: CASSQRGPDNEQFF
cdr3_nt: TGTGCCAGCAGCCAGCGGGGGCCTGACAATGAGCAGTTCTTC
j_call: TRBJ2-1
d_call: TRBD2
v_call: TRBV12-3/TRBV12-4
clone_size: many

cdr3_aa: CATSRTADNAGELFF
cdr3_nt: TGTGCCACCAGCAGAACCGCCGACAACGCCGGGGAGCTGTTTTTT
j_call: TRBJ2-2
d_call: NA
v_call: TRBV15
clone_size: NA

cdr3_aa: CASSEGSGREGASGINLSEQFF
cdr3_nt: TGTGCCAGCAGTGAAGGGTCTGGTAGGGAAGGTGCTAGCGGGATTAATTTAAGTGAGCAGTTCTTC
j_call: TRBJ2-1
d_call: TRBD2
v_call: TRBV25-1
clone_size: few

cdr3_aa: CASRRTGKNTEAFF
cdr3_nt: TGCGCCAGCAGAAGGACAGGGAAGAACACTGAAGCTTTCTTT
j_call: TRBJ1-1
d_call: TRBD1
v_call: TRBV5-1
clone_size: many

cdr3_aa: CATSDGPEQYF
cdr3_nt: TGTGCCACCAGTGATGGACCCGAGCAGTACTTC
j_call: TRBJ2-7
d_call: NA
v_call: TRBV24-1
clone_size: few

cdr3_aa: CASSSTGDSTDTQYF
cdr3_nt: TGTGCCAGCAGCAGTACCGGGGATAGCACAGATACGCAGTATTTT
j_call: TRBJ2-3
d_call: NA
v_call: TRBV7-2
clone_size: NA

cdr3_aa: CASSTPTPRGLFF
cdr3_nt: TGTGCCAGCAGTACTCCGACGCCGAGAGGACTGTTTTTT
j_call: TRBJ1-4
d_call: NA
v_call: TRBV28
clone_size: NA

cdr3_aa: CASSKGSTDTQYF
cdr3_nt: TGTGCCAGTAGCAAGGGGTCCACAGATACGCAGTATTTT
j_call: TRBJ2-3
d_call: NA
v_call: TRBV19
clone_size: few

cdr3_aa: CASTRPSSGNTIYF
cdr3_nt: TGTGCCAGCACCCGACCCAGCTCTGGAAACACCATATATTTT
j_call: TRBJ1-3
d_call: NA
v_call: TRBV2
clone_size: NA

cdr3_aa: CASRQSGGRNEQFF
cdr3_nt: TGTGCCAGCAGACAATCGGGGGGCCGGAATGAGCAGTTCTTC
j_call: TRBJ2-1
d_call: NA
v_call: TRBV11-2
clone_size: many

cdr3_aa: CASSTDRGSTGELFF
cdr3_nt: TGTGCCAGCAGCACCGACAGGGGGAGTACCGGGGAGCTGTTTTTT
j_call: TRBJ2-2
d_call: TRBD1
v_call: TRBV6-1
clone_size: few

cdr3_aa: CASSLGNRVHTIYF
cdr3_nt: TGTGCCAGCAGTTTGGGAAACAGGGTTCACACCATATATTTT
j_call: TRBJ1-3
d_call: NA
v_call: TRBV12-3/TRBV12-4
clone_size: many

cdr3_aa: CASSFRDRDRYTF
cdr3_nt: TGTGCCAGCAGCTTCCGGGACAGGGACCGCTACACCTTC
j_call: TRBJ1-2
d_call: TRBD1
v_call: TRBV5-6
clone_size: NA

cdr3_aa: CSAGRLAAFEETQYF
cdr3_nt: TGCAGTGCTGGAAGACTAGCGGCCTTCGAAGAGACCCAGTACTTC
j_call: TRBJ2-5
d_call: TRBD2
v_call: TRBV20-1
clone_size: many

cdr3_aa: CASSPRTSGTTDTQYF
cdr3_nt: TGTGCCAGCAGCCCCCGGACTAGCGGGACCACAGATACGCAGTATTTT
j_call: TRBJ2-3
d_call: TRBD2
v_call: TRBV7-3
clone_size: NA

cdr3_aa: CASSGTSGRGTDTQYF
cdr3_nt: TGTGCCAGCAGCGGGACTAGCGGGAGGGGCACAGATACGCAGTATTTT
j_call: TRBJ2-3
d_call: TRBD2
v_call: TRBV2
clone_size: NA

cdr3_aa: CASSSQPPYREKVRREQETQYF
cdr3_nt: TGTGCCAGCAGTTCCCAACCGCCATACCGGGAGAAAGTGCGGCGGGAGCAAGAGACCCAGTACTTC
j_call: TRBJ2-5
d_call: TRBD2
v_call: TRBV27
clone_size: NA

cdr3_aa: CASSYGQGREQYF
cdr3_nt: TGTGCCAGCAGCTACGGACAGGGGAGAGAGCAGTACTTC
j_call: TRBJ2-7
d_call: TRBD1
v_call: TRBV7-2
clone_size: many

cdr3_aa: CSARAGEAREQYF
cdr3_nt: TGCAGTGCCAGAGCGGGAGAGGCTCGGGAGCAGTACTTC
j_call: TRBJ2-7
d_call: TRBD2
v_call: TRBV20-1
clone_size: many

cdr3_aa: CASSFEANTEAFF
cdr3_nt: TGTGCCAGCAGTTTCGAGGCGAACACTGAAGCTTTCTTT
j_call: TRBJ1-1
d_call: NA
v_call: TRBV12-3/TRBV12-4
clone_size: few

cdr3_aa: CASTEGQLAGSNEQFF
cdr3_nt: TGTGCCAGCACCGAAGGGCAATTAGCGGGGTCTAATGAGCAGTTCTTC
j_call: TRBJ2-1
d_call: TRBD2
v_call: TRBV9
clone_size: NA

cdr3_aa: CASSPAPGESNQPQHF
cdr3_nt: TGTGCCAGCAGCCCCGCCCCGGGGGAGAGCAATCAGCCCCAGCATTTT
j_call: TRBJ1-5
d_call: NA
v_call: TRBV6-2/TRBV6-3
clone_size: few